This TCR beta chain stems from a study of blood T cell repertoires in COVID-19. Across the study: Material from acute and convalescent COVID-19 was sourced from the United States, Italy and Spain. PBMCs, B-cell-depleted T cells, or T cells were the source of the cDNA or gDNA that made up the material.

This CDR3 region has 13 residues. Looked up from germline, CDR1 is SGHDN and CDR2 is FVKESK. V was pared by 2 bases and J by 8 bases, with 9 bases between. The authors' processing: Scientists estimated how many nucleated cells there were by amplifying reference gene primers. The repertoire was sequenced with immunoSEQ multiplex PCR; TCRdb's copy has only in-frame clones and lacks some. The V and J calls and clone size are taken from that table; D and trimming were inferred from the DNA. Here the sample spans about 160,000 clones, 85% being singletons. Seattle researchers signed up patients amid active infection and tracked them longitudinally.

This receptor was obtained from a woman between 45 and 60 years old with COVID-19, enrolled during active disease. The sequencing sample was made of peripheral blood. The chain employs TRBV14 and TRBJ1-4, with D possibly TRBD1 on 5 matching bases. CDR3 DNA sequence: TGTGCCAGCAGCCAATCAGGGTTGGAAAAACTGTTTTTT. Translation: CASSQSGLEKLFF.